This T cell receptor (beta chain) was recovered during a study of blood T cell repertoires in COVID-19. The overall study: The cDNA or gDNA used as material had been derived from T cells, B-cell-depleted T cells, or PBMCs.

Per the study methods: The assay estimated nucleated cells by amplifying reference gene primers. Measured with immunoSEQ multiplex PCR; TCRdb has only the in-frame clones, and not every one. That table is the source of V, J and clone size, and D and trimming were worked out from the DNA. The sample contains over 90,000 clones, just over 90% of which appear only once. Trimming shortened V by 0 bases and J by 4 bases, and 18 bases separated the two germline ends. Germline CDR1 reads MNHEY; CDR2 reads SVGEGT. This CDR3 region has 17 residues. The sequence came from a man aged 50 to 59 with acute or convalescent COVID-19. The chain links TRBV6-2 or TRBV6-3 to TRBJ1-2; possible D gene TRBD1, 6 bases. Sequencing input: peripheral blood. The CDR3 here is CASSYSTQGRVIYGYTF. The CDR3 DNA reads as TGTGCCAGCAGTTACTCGACACAGGGAAGGGTAATCTATGGCTACACCTTC.